A selection of T cell receptor beta chains follows, all from one sample in a study of cytomegalovirus exposure and HLA in healthy donors. Only in-frame clones appear in the TCRdb table, and some are missing; sequencing was by immunoSEQ multiplex PCR. The profile shows around 150,000 clones, more than 70% of them singletons. Material for sequencing was PBMCs. These receptors were obtained from a male donor in good health and CMV-seropositive. CDR3s include the opening cysteine and the closing phenylalanine or tryptophan. The D gene is left open where the match is weak. Clone size, where shown, is once, few, many, or a class for clones that have expanded.

d_call	clone_size	v_call	j_call	cdr3_nt	cdr3_aa
TRBD1	.	TRBV7-9	TRBJ1-5	TGTGCCACGTCCGCGGGACAGGGCAATCAGCCCCAGCATTTT	CATSAGQGNQPQHF
TRBD1	.	TRBV7-8	TRBJ1-5	TGTGCCAGCAGCTTAGTACAGGGGGGCCAGCCCCAGCATTTT	CASSLVQGGQPQHF
.	.	TRBV14	TRBJ1-2	TGTGCCAGCAGCCAAAGAGGTTATGGCTACACCTTC	CASSQRGYGYTF
.	.	TRBV7-9	TRBJ1-4	TGTGCCAGCAGCTTAGCCCCTGATGAAAAACTGTTTTTT	CASSLAPDEKLFF
TRBD2	.	TRBV28	TRBJ2-5	TGTGCCAGCAGTAATTGGGGTAGCGGGAGGGTGGAGACCCAGTACTTC	CASSNWGSGRVETQYF
.	.	TRBV28	TRBJ1-2	TGTGCCAGCGGGGTCCAGCGGATAAACTATGGCTACACCTTC	CASGVQRINYGYTF
TRBD2	few	TRBV2	TRBJ2-3	TGTGCCAGCAGTACCCTAGCGGGAGTGTACGCAGATACGCAGTATTTT	CASSTLAGVYADTQYF
.	.	TRBV5-8	TRBJ1-2	TGTGCCAGCAGCCCCGGAGGGGGGGGCCGAGGGGCAAACTATGGCTACACCTTC	CASSPGGGGRGANYGYTF
TRBD2	few	TRBV19	TRBJ2-1	TGTGCCAGTAGTCCTCCGGGACTAGCGAGCCCCTACAATGAGCAGTTCTTC	CASSPPGLASPYNEQFF
.	.	TRBV7-9	TRBJ2-1	TGTGCCAGCAGCTTAGTACCGGGCAATGAGCAGTTCTTC	CASSLVPGNEQFF
TRBD2	.	TRBV15	TRBJ2-1	TGTGCCACCAGCAGACAAAGCGGGGGAGCATACAATGAGCAGTTCTTC	CATSRQSGGAYNEQFF